These 17 T cell receptor beta chains were sequenced from one sample in a study of blood T cells in healthy people across ages. Primers used in a second PCR of about 7 to 12 cycles were a sample-barcoded 5' primer and a J-beta primer mix. TCRdb reanalysed the 5' RACE reads using MiXCR and keeps one entry per CDR3 protein. There are 650,000 to 1,000,000 distinct CDR3 sequences in the sample; about half occur only once, and roughly 18% lies in the top ten. Sequencing was performed on blood. These receptors were obtained from an elderly man in good health.

The J gene is TRBJ2-7, the V gene TRBV9, with D perhaps matching TRBD1 or TRBD2 (5 bases each). The CDR3 contains 14 residues. The V gene's germline CDR1 is SGDLS and CDR2 YYNGEE. Trimming shortened V by 4 bases and J by 7 bases, and 18 bases separated the two germline ends. CDR3 protein: CASSFGVGDPEQYF. The CDR3 region has the DNA TGTGCCAGCAGCTTCGGGGTGGGGGATCCTGAGCAGTACTTC.

The rearrangement links TRBV29-1 to TRBJ1-1; 7 bases are a match to TRBD1. The germline V gene has CDR1 SQVTM and CDR2 ANQGSEA. The J segment lost 8 bases and the V segment lost 4 bases, leaving 7 bases of the junction unmatched. The CDR3 totals 12 residues. The CDR3 region is CSVGTGPPEAFF. CDR3 nucleotide sequence: TGCAGCGTTGGGACAGGTCCGCCCGAAGCTTTCTTT.

This clonotype appeared many times. The chain carries TRBV7-2 and TRBJ2-1, with D unclear. The CDR3 runs 15 residues. Trimming shortened V by 1 base and J by 3 bases, and 10 bases separated the two germline ends. Germline lookup yields CDR1 SGHTA and CDR2 FQGNSA. The CDR3 spells CASSLGSAGYNEQFF. The CDR3, as DNA: TGTGCCAGCAGCTTAGGTTCGGCAGGCTACAATGAGCAGTTCTTC.

Details on this clonotype: A much more abundant neighbour one base away suggests this may be a read error. The chain employs TRBV29-1 and TRBJ2-7; either TRBD1 or TRBD2 may fit D (5 bases each). Germline V gene data show CDR1 as SQVTM and CDR2 as ANQGSEA. V was clipped by 1 base and J by 7 bases, with 17 bases between them. This CDR3 region has 14 residues. For the CDR3, the DNA is TGCAGCGTTGAAGGGCAGGGAGATCCCAATGAGCAGTACTTC. Translating gives CSVEGQGDPNEQYF.

The chain uses TRBV7-3 and TRBJ2-1, with 13 bases lining up with TRBD2. Germline CDR1 reads SGHTA; CDR2 reads FQGTGA. Losses at the gene ends were 1 base for V and 8 bases for J; bases not matched to a gene: 5. The length of the CDR3 is 16 residues. The CDR3 DNA follows: TGTGCCAGCAGCTTAAGGGGACTAGCGGGATGCGATGAGCAGTTCTTC. It encodes CASSLRGLAGCDEQFF. Full variable domain (outside the CDR3, taken from reference TRBV7-3 and TRBJ2-1): GAGVSQTPSNKVTEKGKYVELRCDPISGHTALYWYRQSLGQGPEFLIYFQGTGAADDSGLPNDRFFAVRPEGSVSTLKIQRTERGDSAVYLCASSLRGLAGCDEQFFGPGTRLTVL.

This clonotype was observed at least ten times. This sequence joins TRBV4-3 and TRBJ2-7, with D perhaps matching TRBD1 or TRBD2 (7 bases each). The CDR3 spans 20 residues. Germline CDR1 and CDR2: LGHNA and YSLEER. The V end was cut by 0 bases, the J end by 2 bases, with 26 bases between. The CDR3 here is CASSQDFQGVVAGSAYEQYF. The CDR3 DNA follows: TGCGCCAGCAGCCAAGATTTCCAGGGGGTAGTAGCGGGCAGTGCCTACGAGCAGTACTTC.

This clonotype was found a few times. The chain joins TRBV20-1 to TRBJ2-7; 7 bases are a match to TRBD2. CDR1 and CDR2 from the germline V gene are DFQATT and SNEGSKA (reference sequence). The junction had 13 bases not matched to a gene; V was cut back by 6 bases and J by 5 bases. The CDR3 sequence is 14 residues long. The CDR3 DNA follows: TGCAGTGCCCCGAGGGAGGGGCTAGCCGACGAGCAGTACTTC. It encodes CSAPREGLADEQYF.

This clonotype was seen only once. J is TRBJ2-1 and V is TRBV10-3, with 9 bases that match TRBD1. This CDR3 contains 14 residues. Germline lookup yields CDR1 ENHRY and CDR2 SYGVKD. V lost 10 bases and J lost 0; bases outside the gene matches: 4. CDR3 region: CATLDRGSYNEQFF. In DNA form, the CDR3 reads TGTGCCACCCTGGACAGGGGCTCCTACAATGAGCAGTTCTTC.

This chain joins TRBV20-1 and TRBJ2-1; 11 bases are a match to TRBD2. Trimming took 0 bases from V and 9 from J; bases not matched to a gene: 4. There are 14 residues in the CDR3. From germline, CDR1 is DFQATT and CDR2 SNEGSKA (reference sequence). The CDR3 reads CSARELAGGPEQFF. CDR3 bases: TGCAGTGCTAGAGAGCTAGCGGGAGGCCCTGAGCAGTTCTTC.

This clonotype was seen only once. The genes are TRBV6-5 and TRBJ1-2; D is possibly TRBD1 (6 bases). The CDR3 is made up of 16 amino acids. Trimming took off 4 bases at V and 8 bases at J, with 23 bases between the two ends. Germline CDR1 is MNHEY and CDR2 is SVGAGI. CDR3 residues: CASSSPGGGGVGGYTF. The CDR3 nucleotides read TGTGCCAGCAGTTCCCCCGGGGGAGGGGGAGTTGGAGGCTACACCTTC.

Regarding this clonotype: Sequence at one end of the junction differs from germline and may be a read error. The chain couples TRBV7-2 to TRBJ2-7; a weak D match, TRBD1 (8 bases). This CDR3 region has 14 residues. Looked up from germline, CDR1 is SGHTA and CDR2 is FQGNSA. This CDR3 is CACRLTGGGYEQYF. CDR3 sequence (DNA): TGTGCCTGCAGGCTTACAGGGGGGGGCTACGAGCAGTACTTC. Full variable domain (missing parts from reference TRBV7-2 and TRBJ2-7): GAGVSQSPSNKVTEKGKDVELRCDPISGHTALYWYRQSLGQGLEFLIYFQGNSAPDKSGLPSDRFSAERTGGSVSTLTIQRTQQEDSAVYLCACRLTGGGYEQYFGPGTRLTVT.

This clonotype showed up just a few times. The V gene is TRBV20-1, the J gene TRBJ1-2, with 7 bases identical to TRBD1. The germline CDR1 and CDR2 sequences are DFQATT and SNEGSKA (reference sequence). This CDR3 spans 16 amino acids. Unmatched junction bases numbered 11, after V lost 0 bases and J lost 4 bases. The CDR3 coding sequence is TGCAGTGCTAGAGACACCAAGACAGGGAGTGGCTATGGCTACACCTTC. It specifies CSARDTKTGSGYGYTF.

J is TRBJ2-2 and V is TRBV20-1; D gene unclear. The CDR3 sequence is 16 residues long. In germline, CDR1 is DFQATT, CDR2 SNEGSKA (reference sequence). V lost 2 bases and J lost 1, with 14 bases in between. CDR3 coding DNA: TGCAGTGCTAGACCTTCGGACGGGCGGAACACCGGGGAGCTGTTTTTT. The encoded protein is CSARPSDGRNTGELFF.

For this clonotype: A much more abundant neighbour one base away suggests this may be a read error. V gene TRBV12-3 or TRBV12-4 combines with J gene TRBJ2-7; TRBD2 matches at 8 bases. This CDR3 spans 14 amino acids. Unmatched junction bases numbered 4, after V lost 3 bases and J lost 3 bases. CDR3 region: CASSFRSGSYEQYF. The DNA for the CDR3 is TGTGCCAGCAGTTTTCGGAGCGGGAGCTACGAGCAGTACTTC.

This sequence joins TRBV6-5 and TRBJ1-6, with TRBD1 as a possible D gene (5 bases). The V gene lost 2 bases and the J gene lost 9 bases, with 11 bases spanning the gap. This CDR3 is 14 amino acids long. Germline V gene sequence: CDR1 MNHEY, CDR2 SVGAGI. The CDR3 sequence: CASSYEQEASPLHF. As DNA, the CDR3 is TGTGCCAGCAGTTACGAACAGGAGGCTTCACCCCTCCACTTT.

The chain combines TRBV3-1 with TRBJ2-1, with 10 nucleotides matching TRBD2. CDR1 is LGHDT and CDR2 is YNNKEL in the germline V gene (reference sequence). V lost 0 bases and J lost 8; bases outside the gene matches: 7. The CDR3 totals 16 residues. The CDR3 protein is CASSQDVLAGVHEQFF. In DNA form, the CDR3 reads TGTGCCAGCAGCCAAGATGTGCTAGCGGGAGTACATGAGCAGTTCTTC.

This clonotype was detected a few times. The chain joins TRBV30 to TRBJ1-5; 9 positions agree with TRBD1. This CDR3 spans 14 amino acids. V gave up 3 bases and J gave up 4 bases; unmatched junction bases: 4. Germline V CDR1 and CDR2: GTSNPN, SVGIG (reference sequence). This CDR3 is CAWRGDRDNQPQHF. The DNA for the CDR3 is TGTGCCTGGAGGGGGGACAGGGATAATCAGCCCCAGCATTTT.